Shown below are 26 T cell receptor beta chains from a single sample sequenced in a study of T cell responses to AZD1222 COVID-19 vaccine. Profiled with immunoSEQ multiplex PCR; TCRdb holds only in-frame clones, not every one. Of some 130,000 clones listed, more than 80% are singletons. The sample consisted of peripheral blood, taken on day 0 of AZD1222 vaccination. The receptors originated from an adult in good health.

The V gene is TRBV7-3, the J gene TRBJ1-1; tentative D call: TRBD1 (5 bases). Germline V gene lookup returns CDR1 SGHTA and CDR2 FQGTGA. V was cut by 5 bases and J by 4 bases, with 14 bases left in between. The CDR3 covers 14 residues. The CDR3 protein is CASSPGGGGTEAFF. The CDR3 region has the DNA TGTGCCAGCAGCCCCGGTGGGGGGGGCACTGAAGCTTTCTTT.

The chain employs TRBV30 and TRBJ1-4, with D unresolved. CDR3 size: 14 residues. Germline V gene lookup returns CDR1 GTSNPN and CDR2 SVGIG (reference sequence). Trimming removed 0 bases at V and 8 bases at J, with 13 bases between. CDR3 in DNA: TGTGCCTGGAGTGTAGCAGGTCGGGGAGAAAAACTGTTTTTT. Protein sequence: CAWSVAGRGEKLFF.

The rearrangement links TRBV9 to TRBJ1-1; D gene ambiguous. The germline CDR1 and CDR2 sequences are SGDLS and YYNGEE. Trimming took 0 bases from V and 5 from J, leaving 11 bases between them. The CDR3 is 14 amino acids. The DNA for the CDR3 is TGTGCCAGCAGCGTAGTGGTTGATGGGACTGAAGCTTTCTTT. Amino acids: CASSVVVDGTEAFF.

The V and J genes are TRBV6-5 and TRBJ2-2, with D maybe TRBD2 (6 bases). Trimming left V 4 bases short and J 8 bases short, with 11 bases between. The CDR3 covers 13 residues. Germline-derived CDR1 and CDR2 are MNHEY and SVGAGI. Here the CDR3 reads CASSFRDSGELFF. CDR3 bases: TGTGCCAGCAGTTTCCGGGACTCGGGGGAGCTGTTTTTT.

The rearrangement joins TRBV5-8 to TRBJ2-5; D call uncertain. Between the trimmed V and J ends, which lost 4 bases and 5 bases, there was a span of 12 bases. The CDR3 runs 13 residues. The germline gives CDR1 SGHTS, CDR2 YDEGEE. CDR3 protein: CASSQQMGETQYF. The CDR3 DNA reads as TGTGCCAGCAGCCAACAAATGGGCGAGACCCAGTACTTC.

The CDR3 reads CASDRGSLSGNTIYF. The CDR3 DNA reads TGTGCCAGCGACAGAGGTTCCCTCTCTGGAAACACCATATATTTT. V usage is TRBV28 and J usage is TRBJ1-3; D might be TRBD1 (5 bases). The CDR3 has 15 amino acids. Trimming took 8 bases from V and 0 from J, leaving 14 bases between them. CDR1 and CDR2 (germline): MDHEN, SYDVKM.

This sequence joins TRBV28 and TRBJ2-1; 13 bases are a match to TRBD2. The CDR3 sequence is 15 residues long. Germline CDR1 is MDHEN and CDR2 is SYDVKM. V trimming: 8 bases; J trimming: 15 bases; junction bases outside the gene matches: 16. This CDR3 reads CASLPGLAGAPGGFF. The CDR3 nucleotides are TGTGCCAGCCTACCCGGACTAGCGGGGGCCCCGGGGGGGTTCTTC.

The chain is built from TRBV27 and TRBJ1-5; no clear D gene. The V and J ends lost 5 bases and 6 bases respectively, with 11 bases between them. CDR3 size: 13 residues. The germline V gene has CDR1 MNHEY and CDR2 SMNVEV (reference sequence). The CDR3 DNA reads as TGTGCCAGCAGTCCCTCGATTGGTCAGCCCCAGCATTTT. Translating gives CASSPSIGQPQHF.

The V call is TRBV5-1, the J call TRBJ1-4, with 8 bases aligning to TRBD1. Losses at the gene ends were 4 bases for V and 7 bases for J; bases not matched to a gene: 9. CDR3 length: 15 residues. Germline V gene data show CDR1 as SGHRS and CDR2 as YFSETQ. The DNA of the CDR3 is TGCGCCAGCAGCGCATCAGGGGGCGCCGGTGAAAAACTGTTTTTT. This codes for CASSASGGAGEKLFF.

In this sample, this clone turned up once. The chain carries TRBV5-1 and TRBJ1-4; D remains unclear. This CDR3 has 16 amino acids. Germline assignment: CDR1 SGHRS and CDR2 YFSETQ. V was pared by 3 bases and J by 8 bases, with 20 bases between. The CDR3 region is CASSSGGKGFREKLFF. The CDR3 coding sequence is TGCGCCAGCAGCTCGGGTGGGAAAGGATTTCGAGAAAAACTGTTTTTT.

The chain employs TRBV29-1 and TRBJ2-5, with TRBD1 matching over 9 bases. The germline gives CDR1 SQVTM, CDR2 ANQGSEA. Trimming took 5 bases from V and 5 from J; bases not matched to a gene: 9. The CDR3 is 14 residues long. The CDR3 loop is CSVRTGALRETQYF. The CDR3 DNA reads as TGCAGCGTTCGGACAGGGGCCCTCCGGGAGACCCAGTACTTC.

This clone has just a few counts. V usage is TRBV5-5 and J usage is TRBJ2-7; TRBD2 matches 12 bases. Looked up from germline, CDR1 is SGHKS and CDR2 is YYEKEE (reference sequence). Germline trimming cut 4 bases from V and 4 bases from J; bases unmatched to any gene: 3. The CDR3 runs 14 residues. CDR3: CASSPGLAGYEQYF. The CDR3 nucleotides read TGTGCCAGCAGCCCGGGACTAGCGGGTTACGAGCAGTACTTC.

This clone turned up a few times. The gene calls are TRBV18 and TRBJ1-5; D is uncertain. The CDR3 is made up of 15 amino acids. The germline V gene encodes CDR1 KGHSH and CDR2 LQKENI. Trimming cost V 5 bases and J 0 bases, with 11 bases left between them. The CDR3 DNA reads as TGTGCCAGCTCAGACTCGCAGGTTAGCAATCAGCCCCAGCATTTT. Protein product: CASSDSQVSNQPQHF. The entire variable domain, with the rest obtained from reference TRBV18 and TRBJ1-5, is as follows: NAGVMQNPRHLVRRRGQEARLRCSPMKGHSHVYWYRQLPEEGLKFMVYLQKENIIDESGMPKERFSAEFPKEGPSILRIQQVVRGDSAAYFCASSDSQVSNQPQHFGDGTRLSIL.

CDR3 loop: CAWKFGGRTGELFF. DNA of the CDR3: TGTGCCTGGAAGTTTGGGGGACGCACCGGGGAGCTGTTTTTT. The chain uses TRBV30 and TRBJ2-2; either TRBD1 or TRBD2 may supply D (5 bases each). Trimming took off 4 bases at V and 4 bases at J, with 13 bases between the two ends. The CDR3 extends over 14 amino acids. Germline V lookup: CDR1 GTSNPN, CDR2 SVGIG (reference sequence).

This clone was counted a single time. The chain couples TRBV5-1 to TRBJ2-7, with D possibly TRBD2 on 5 matching bases. From germline, CDR1 is SGHRS and CDR2 YFSETQ. Trimming took off 4 bases at V and 4 bases at J, with 15 bases between the two ends. The CDR3 loop spans 14 amino acids. DNA of the CDR3: TGCGCCAGCAGCCCGGAGGCAGCTAAATACGAGCAGTACTTC. Protein product: CASSPEAAKYEQYF.

This chain links TRBV18 with TRBJ1-2; possibly TRBD1 for D (5 bases). The CDR3 consists of 15 residues. Trimming left V 1 base short and J 8 bases short, with 17 bases between. Germline V gene lookup returns CDR1 KGHSH and CDR2 LQKENI. CDR3 in DNA: TGTGCCAGCTCACCACGGGACCCTGGACGCGACGGCTACACCTTC. It translates to CASSPRDPGRDGYTF.

A single count supports this clone. The DNA for the CDR3 is TGTGCCAGCTCAGCAGGGTTAGAGACCCAGTACTTC. Its translation: CASSAGLETQYF. The rearrangement uses TRBV18 and TRBJ2-5, with D maybe TRBD1 (5 bases). Trimming took 5 bases from V and 4 from J, leaving 8 bases between them. Germline CDR1 and CDR2: KGHSH and LQKENI. The CDR3 runs to 12 residues.

The chain employs TRBV28 and TRBJ2-2; 11 bases are shared with TRBD1. This CDR3 has 16 amino acids. Germline CDR1 MDHEN, CDR2 SYDVKM. Unmatched junction bases numbered 6, after V lost 5 bases and J lost 4 bases. The CDR3 loop is CASSLPGQGGTGELFF. The CDR3 nucleotides read TGTGCCAGCAGTCTCCCGGGACAGGGGGGCACCGGGGAGCTGTTTTTT.

The gene calls are TRBV18 and TRBJ1-1; D is perhaps TRBD1 (5 bases). The length of the CDR3 is 15 residues. Germline V lookup: CDR1 KGHSH, CDR2 LQKENI. With 5 bases removed from V and 0 bases from J, the gap between germline ends came to 13 bases. CDR3 region: CASSDGGWMNTEAFF. CDR3 in DNA: TGTGCCAGCTCAGACGGGGGTTGGATGAACACTGAAGCTTTCTTT.

The rearrangement links TRBV3-1 (or the pseudogene TRBV3-2) to TRBJ1-2, with D unresolved. Germline CDR1 is LGHDT and CDR2 is YNNKEL (reference sequence). The CDR3 has 14 amino acids. Between the trimmed V and J ends, which lost 1 base and 3 bases, there was a span of 9 bases. The DNA for the CDR3 is TGTGCCAGCAGCCAAGGGTCAGCCCACTATGGCTACACCTTC. Protein: CASSQGSAHYGYTF.

This clone has a single count. The chain couples TRBV9 to TRBJ1-5; the D is unclear. With 0 bases removed from V and 5 bases from J, the gap between germline ends came to 6 bases. CDR3 length: 13 amino acids. Germline lookup yields CDR1 SGDLS and CDR2 YYNGEE. Here the CDR3 DNA reads TGTGCCAGCAGCGTAGGGGAGTATCAGCCCCAGCATTTT. Its protein product is CASSVGEYQPQHF. Full variable domain (remainder filled in from reference TRBV9 and TRBJ1-5): DSGVTQTPKHLITATGQRVTLRCSPRSGDLSVYWYQQSLDQGLQFLIQYYNGEERAKGNILERFSAQQFPDLHSELNLSSLELGDSALYFCASSVGEYQPQHFGDGTRLSIL.

This clone came up a few times. This sequence joins TRBV7-9 and TRBJ1-6; perhaps TRBD1 as D (6 bases). The CDR3 has 15 amino acids. Per the germline V gene, CDR1 is SEHNR and CDR2 is FQNEAQ (reference sequence). The ends were cut back, 3 bases at V and 10 bases at J, with 16 bases in the middle. The CDR3 reads CASSFKGTIGSPLHF. The CDR3 bases are TGTGCCAGCAGCTTTAAAGGGACAATTGGATCACCCCTCCACTTT.

V gene TRBV24-1 combines with J gene TRBJ2-2; D not resolved. Germline CDR1 is KGHDR and CDR2 is SFDVKD. Trimming removed 5 bases at V and 3 bases at J, with 9 bases between. The length of the CDR3 is 14 residues. CDR3 loop: CATSANSDTGELFF. The CDR3 nucleotides read TGTGCCACCAGTGCCAACAGCGACACCGGGGAGCTGTTTTTT.

The chain combines TRBV10-3 with TRBJ1-2; 8 bases line up with TRBD1. Germline V gene sequence: CDR1 ENHRY, CDR2 SYGVKD. The ends lost 6 bases at V and 3 bases at J; junction bases unmatched: 3. The CDR3 runs 13 residues. The CDR3 loop reads CAIRGTGDYGYTF. CDR3 sequence (DNA): TGTGCCATCAGGGGGACAGGCGACTATGGCTACACCTTC.

V usage is TRBV28 and J usage is TRBJ1-2, with D maybe TRBD1 (6 bases). Deletions cut 4 bases from V and 2 bases from J, with 17 bases between. Per germline, CDR1 MDHEN and CDR2 SYDVKM. The CDR3 is 16 amino acids. In nucleotides, the CDR3 is TGTGCCAGCAGTTCCCTCGACAGGCCATCCAACTATGGCTACACCTTC. It codes for CASSSLDRPSNYGYTF.

The rearrangement joins TRBV2 to TRBJ1-2; no clear D. Trimming removed 2 bases from V and 6 bases from J, with 13 bases in between. The germline gives CDR1 SNHLY, CDR2 FYNNEI. The length of the CDR3 is 14 residues. CDR3 DNA: TGTGCCAGCAGTGAAAATGGCAGGTCTGATGGCTACACCTTC. This sequence encodes CASSENGRSDGYTF.